The 18 T cell receptor beta chains given below trace back to one sample, sequenced in a study of T cells in Graves' hyperthyroidism and ophthalmopathy. Template material for amplifying TCR beta CDR3 regions consisted of RNA transcripts. Primed by the HTBI set, a first-round RT-PCR was run on the TCR CDR3. TCRdb recomputed calls from the multiplex PCR reads with MiXCR, one row per CDR3 protein. Of 550,000 to 700,000 distinct CDR3 sequences in the sample, about 15% were seen once. Sequenced: blood. These receptors were collected from a woman between 40 and 50 years old with Graves' ophthalmopathy.

The chain combines TRBV4-3 with TRBJ2-5; 10 bases align to TRBD2. The CDR3 contains 17 residues. The trim removed 1 base at V and 3 bases at J, leaving 8 bases unmatched. Germline V gene data show CDR1 as LGHNA and CDR2 as YSLEER. The CDR3 region has the DNA TGCGCCAGCAGCCAAGCCTTTCCTACTAGCGGGGAAGAGACCCAGTACTTC. Translating it yields CASSQAFPTSGEETQYF.

The V gene is TRBV6-5, the J gene TRBJ2-5; 9 bases match TRBD2. The CDR3 extends over 14 amino acids. V shed 4 bases and J 7 bases; nucleotides not matched to a gene: 7. From germline, CDR1 is MNHEY and CDR2 SVGAGI. DNA for the CDR3: TGTGCCAGCAGTTTGGCGGGAGGGCTGGGGACCCAGTACTTC. This encodes CASSLAGGLGTQYF.

This clonotype showed up many times. The chain joins TRBV7-2 to TRBJ1-1; D uncertain. The V end lost 1 base, the J end lost 0 bases, and 12 bases lay between the germline ends. Germline V lookup: CDR1 SGHTA, CDR2 FQGNSA. This CDR3 region has 16 residues. The CDR3 reads CASSLGPDGLNTEAFF. CDR3 bases: TGTGCCAGCAGCTTAGGGCCGGACGGATTGAACACTGAAGCTTTCTTT.

This clonotype was detected many times. The V gene is TRBV6-1, the J gene TRBJ2-7; D call uncertain. From germline, CDR1 is MNHNS and CDR2 SASEGT. This CDR3 is built from 13 residues. Trimming cost V 6 bases and J 2 bases, with 11 bases left between them. The chain's CDR3 is CASRKDRTYEQYF. The CDR3 DNA reads TGTGCCAGCAGAAAAGACCGAACCTACGAGCAGTACTTC.

This clonotype has ten or more counts. The chain carries TRBV28 and TRBJ1-2; perhaps TRBD1 as D (6 bases). V dropped 6 bases and J dropped 3 bases, with 17 bases sitting between them. Looked up from germline, CDR1 is MDHEN and CDR2 is SYDVKM. This CDR3 has 15 amino acids. For the CDR3, the DNA is TGTGCCAGCAGCTCTACAGGGATCCCGTACTATGGCTACACCTTC. Amino acids: CASSSTGIPYYGYTF.

This clonotype occurred many times. The CDR3 DNA is TGTGCCAGCATACTCATCGGCCCAGGCTCGAACACTGAAGCTTTCTTT. Its translation is CASILIGPGSNTEAFF. This chain connects TRBV12-3 or TRBV12-4 to TRBJ1-1; D uncertain. V lost 7 bases to trimming and J lost 1 base, with 19 bases between them. The CDR3 spans 16 residues.

This rearrangement joins TRBV27 to TRBJ1-1; the D is unclear. V was clipped by 8 bases and J by 2 bases, with 15 bases between them. The germline V gene has CDR1 MNHEY and CDR2 SMNVEV (reference sequence). There are 14 residues in the CDR3. CDR3 sequence reads: CASLPGLSNTEAFF. Here the CDR3 DNA reads TGTGCCAGCTTACCTGGGCTCAGCAACACTGAAGCTTTCTTT.

This clonotype was counted at least ten times. The chain employs TRBV30 and TRBJ1-1, with D perhaps TRBD1 (6 bases). Trimming cost V 5 bases and J 5 bases, with 15 bases left between them. Germline V gene lookup returns CDR1 GTSNPN and CDR2 SVGIG (reference sequence). The CDR3 extends over 13 amino acids. The CDR3 sequence is CAWSTTGRTEAFF. For the CDR3, the DNA is TGTGCCTGGTCGACGACAGGTCGTACTGAAGCTTTCTTT. The complete variable domain, with remaining parts taken from reference TRBV30 and TRBJ1-1, reads SQTIHQWPATLVQPVGSPLSLECTVEGTSNPNLYWYRQAAGRGLQLLFYSVGIGQISSEVPQNLSASRPQDRQFILSSKKLLLSDSGFYLCAWSTTGRTEAFFGQGTRLTVV.

This chain links TRBV5-1 with TRBJ2-7; D remains unclear. This CDR3 region has 14 residues. The V and J ends lost 2 bases and 0 bases respectively, with 9 bases between them. Germline V CDR1 and CDR2: SGHRS, YFSETQ. CDR3 sequence (DNA): TGCGCCAGCAGCTTCGACGGAAACTCCTACGAGCAGTACTTC. This encodes CASSFDGNSYEQYF.

This clonotype was seen only once. At one of its ends the junction is not consistent with the germline gene, which may arise from a read error. V gene TRBV6-5 combines with J gene TRBJ1-1; D is undetermined. Germline loops: CDR1 MNHEY, CDR2 SVGAGI. The length of the CDR3 is 13 residues. The CDR3 is CASSLWADTGAFF. In nucleotides, the CDR3 is TGTGCCAGCAGTTTATGGGCGGATACTGGAGCTTTCTTT.

This clonotype was counted ten times or more. V usage is TRBV12-3 or TRBV12-4 and J usage is TRBJ2-2, with TRBD1 identical over 7 bases. With V trimmed by 7 bases and J by 6 bases, 11 bases remained unmatched. The CDR3 totals 15 residues. In DNA form, the CDR3 reads TGTGCCAGCACCCCGAACAGGGGTGGACCCGGGGAGCTGTTTTTT. This gives the protein CASTPNRGGPGELFF.

At least ten counts were recorded for this clonotype. The chain recombines TRBV6-1 with TRBJ2-7; D call uncertain. V was clipped by 2 bases and J by 4 bases, with 9 bases between them. CDR1 and CDR2 from the germline V gene are MNHNS and SASEGT. CDR3 size: 13 residues. In DNA, the CDR3 is TGTGCCAGCAGTGAACAGACCCCTTACGAGCAGTACTTC. As protein: CASSEQTPYEQYF.

This clonotype was counted at least ten times. The chain joins TRBV12-3 or TRBV12-4 to TRBJ1-2; D uncertain. Trimming left V 5 bases short and J 3 bases short, with 10 bases between. This CDR3 comprises 13 residues. CDR3 amino acids: CASSSVLHYGYTF. In DNA form, the CDR3 reads TGTGCCAGCAGTAGTGTCTTACACTATGGCTACACCTTC.

The gene calls are TRBV27 and TRBJ2-7, with 9 bases aligning to TRBD1. Losses at the gene ends were 0 bases for V and 3 bases for J; bases not matched to a gene: 6. Per the germline V gene, CDR1 is MNHEY and CDR2 is SMNVEV (reference sequence). The CDR3 runs to 16 residues. In DNA, the CDR3 is TGTGCCAGCAGTTTATCGGGACAGGGCGTCCTCTACGAGCAGTACTTC. This gives the protein CASSLSGQGVLYEQYF.

J is TRBJ1-1 and V is TRBV6-5; D not certain. With 4 bases removed from V and 0 bases from J, the gap between germline ends came to 12 bases. Germline CDR1 and CDR2: MNHEY and SVGAGI. This CDR3 is 15 amino acids long. The CDR3: CASSFSTSMNTEAFF. In DNA, the CDR3 is TGTGCCAGCAGTTTTTCGACGTCAATGAACACTGAAGCTTTCTTT.

There are many counts of this clonotype. The J gene is TRBJ2-7, the V gene TRBV20-1; 8 nucleotides agree with TRBD2. The CDR3 totals 15 residues. J lost 7 bases, V lost 0 bases, and 11 bases had no gene match. Germline assignment: CDR1 DFQATT and CDR2 SNEGSKA (reference sequence). The CDR3 protein is CSARELYGGGGEQYF. The CDR3 DNA reads as TGCAGTGCTAGAGAACTCTACGGGGGGGGAGGTGAGCAGTACTTC.

This clonotype was observed at least ten times. The J gene is TRBJ2-7, the V gene TRBV20-1, with 7 bases that match TRBD2. Trimming cost V 0 bases and J 3 bases; bases outside gene matches: 8. The CDR3 length is 15 residues. Germline CDR1 DFQATT, CDR2 SNEGSKA (reference sequence). The CDR3 spells CSARDVLAVVYEQYF. The DNA for the CDR3 is TGCAGTGCTAGAGACGTCCTAGCGGTGGTCTACGAGCAGTACTTC.

In its sample, this clonotype was seen many times. V and J are TRBV15 and TRBJ2-7; D is unclear. There are 15 residues in the CDR3. Germline V gene lookup returns CDR1 LNHNV and CDR2 YYDKDF (reference sequence). V lost 4 bases to trimming and J lost 3 bases, with 16 bases between them. DNA of the CDR3: TGTGCCACCAGCATTACCCCAGCGTACAGCTACGAGCAGTACTTC. Its translation: CATSITPAYSYEQYF.